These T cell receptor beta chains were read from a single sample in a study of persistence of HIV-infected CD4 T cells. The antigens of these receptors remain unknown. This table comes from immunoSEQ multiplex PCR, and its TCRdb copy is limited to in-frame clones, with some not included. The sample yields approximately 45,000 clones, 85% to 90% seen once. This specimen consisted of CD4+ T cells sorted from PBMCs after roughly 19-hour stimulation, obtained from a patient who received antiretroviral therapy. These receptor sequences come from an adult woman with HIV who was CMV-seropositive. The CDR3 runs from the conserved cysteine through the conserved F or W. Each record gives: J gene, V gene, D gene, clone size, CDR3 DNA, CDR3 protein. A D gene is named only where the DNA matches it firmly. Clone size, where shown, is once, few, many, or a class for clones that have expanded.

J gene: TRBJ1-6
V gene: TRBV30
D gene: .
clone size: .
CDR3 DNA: TGTGCCTGGAGTGGCAGTAGCGGGGGCGGCTCACCCCTCCACTTT
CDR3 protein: CAWSGSSGGGSPLHF

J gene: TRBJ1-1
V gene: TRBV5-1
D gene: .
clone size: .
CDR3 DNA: TGCGCCAGCAGCTCCGGGACATCCTGGGGCACTGAAGCTTTCTTT
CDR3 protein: CASSSGTSWGTEAFF

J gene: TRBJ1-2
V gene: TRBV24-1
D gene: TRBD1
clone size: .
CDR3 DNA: TGTGCCACCACACCCGGGACAGGCAACTATGGCTACACCTTC
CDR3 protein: CATTPGTGNYGYTF

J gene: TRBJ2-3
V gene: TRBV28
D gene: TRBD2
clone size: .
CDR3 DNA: TGTGCCAGCAGTCTGCCGGGACTAGCGGGAGATACGCAGTATTTT
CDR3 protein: CASSLPGLAGDTQYF

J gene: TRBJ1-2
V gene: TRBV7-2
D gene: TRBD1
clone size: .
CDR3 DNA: TGTGCCAGCAGCTCCCATCAGGGGGGTTGGGGCTATGGCTACACCTTC
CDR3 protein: CASSSHQGGWGYGYTF

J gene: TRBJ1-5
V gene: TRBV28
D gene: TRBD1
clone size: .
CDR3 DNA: TGTGCCAGCAGTCCCCCGACAGGGGGAAGCAATCAGCCCCAGCATTTT
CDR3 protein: CASSPPTGGSNQPQHF

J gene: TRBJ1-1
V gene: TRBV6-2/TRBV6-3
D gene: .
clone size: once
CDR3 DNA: TGTGCCAGCAGTTATGGGACTGGGGCTTTCTTT
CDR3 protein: CASSYGTGAFF

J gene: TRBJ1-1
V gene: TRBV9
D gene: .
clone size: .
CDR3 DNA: TGTGCCAGCAGCGTAGGGGGGAGGACTGAAGCTTTCTTT
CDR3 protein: CASSVGGRTEAFF

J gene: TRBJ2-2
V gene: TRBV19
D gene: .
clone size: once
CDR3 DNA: TGTGCCAGTAGTATTCAGGGGCACGGCACCGGGGAGCTGTTTTTT
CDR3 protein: CASSIQGHGTGELFF

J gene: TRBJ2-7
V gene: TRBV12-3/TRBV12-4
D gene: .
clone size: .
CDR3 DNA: TGTGCCAGCAGTTTAGGATTCTCCTACGAGCAGTACTTC
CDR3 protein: CASSLGFSYEQYF

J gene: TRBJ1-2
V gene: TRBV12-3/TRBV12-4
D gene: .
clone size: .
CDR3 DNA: TGTGCCAGCAGTTTCGCCAGGGACTATGGCTACACCTTC
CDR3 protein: CASSFARDYGYTF

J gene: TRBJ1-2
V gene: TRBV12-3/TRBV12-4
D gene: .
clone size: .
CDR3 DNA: TGTGCCAGCAGTTTATTGGCAGATAATGGCTACACCTTC
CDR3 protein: CASSLLADNGYTF

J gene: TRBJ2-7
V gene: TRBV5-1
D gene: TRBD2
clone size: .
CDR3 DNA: TGCGCCAGCAGCCGGGGGGACTCCTACGAGCAGTACTTC
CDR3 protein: CASSRGDSYEQYF

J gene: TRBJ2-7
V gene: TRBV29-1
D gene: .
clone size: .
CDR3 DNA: TGCAGCGTCGGCGGGACGGTCTCCTACGAGCAGTACTTC
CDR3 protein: CSVGGTVSYEQYF

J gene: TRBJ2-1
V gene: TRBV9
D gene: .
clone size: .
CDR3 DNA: TGTGCCAGCAGCGTAGAGGCGGGACGTAATGAGCAGTTCTTC
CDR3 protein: CASSVEAGRNEQFF

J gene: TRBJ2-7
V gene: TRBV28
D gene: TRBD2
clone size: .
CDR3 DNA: TGTGCCAGCAGTTTTGGAGGACTAGGGATCTTC
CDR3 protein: CASSFGGLGIF

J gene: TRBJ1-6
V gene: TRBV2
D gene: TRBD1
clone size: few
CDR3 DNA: TGTGCCACCTCGCCGGGACAGGGCCCCTCACCCCTCCACTTT
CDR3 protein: CATSPGQGPSPLHF

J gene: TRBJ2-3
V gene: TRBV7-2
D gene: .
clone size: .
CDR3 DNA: TGTGCCAGCAGCTTAGGGTGGGGCACACCAAGCACAGATACGCAGTATTTT
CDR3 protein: CASSLGWGTPSTDTQYF

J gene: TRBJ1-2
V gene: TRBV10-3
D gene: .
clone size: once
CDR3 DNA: TGTGCCATCAGGGGGGGACGAATCGGGGACTATGGCTACACCTTC
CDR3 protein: CAIRGGRIGDYGYTF

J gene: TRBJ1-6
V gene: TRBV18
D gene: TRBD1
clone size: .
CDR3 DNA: TGTGCCAGCTCACCTGGGGACAGGAGCTCCTATAATTCACCCCTCCACTTT
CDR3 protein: CASSPGDRSSYNSPLHF

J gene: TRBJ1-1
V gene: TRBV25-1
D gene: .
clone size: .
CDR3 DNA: TGTGCCAGCAGCGAGGGACGGAACACTGAAGCTTTCTTT
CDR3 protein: CASSEGRNTEAFF

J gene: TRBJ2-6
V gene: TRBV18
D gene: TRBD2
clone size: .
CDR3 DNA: TGTGCCAGCTCACCAATTCTAGCGGGAGCAGTACCCAGCTCTGGGGCCAACGTCCTGACTTTC
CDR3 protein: CASSPILAGAVPSSGANVLTF

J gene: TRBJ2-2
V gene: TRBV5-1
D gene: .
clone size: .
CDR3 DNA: TGCGCCAGCACCGAGAGACAGGCCAGAGGTTTGCCCGGGGAGCTGTTTTTT
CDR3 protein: CASTERQARGLPGELFF

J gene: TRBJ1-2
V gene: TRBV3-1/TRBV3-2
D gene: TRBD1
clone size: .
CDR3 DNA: TGTGCCAGCAGCCAAGGACGACAGGGACTTGGTGGCTACACCTTC
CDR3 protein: CASSQGRQGLGGYTF

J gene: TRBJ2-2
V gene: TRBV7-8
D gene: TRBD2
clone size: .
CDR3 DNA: TGTGCCAGCAGCTTCAGGGGCGGGGGGACCCGGAACACCGGGGAGCTGTTTTTT
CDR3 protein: CASSFRGGGTRNTGELFF

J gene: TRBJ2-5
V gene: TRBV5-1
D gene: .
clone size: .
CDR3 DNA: TGCGCCAGCAGCTGGAACCCGGGGCACCAAGAGACCCAGTACTTC
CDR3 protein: CASSWNPGHQETQYF

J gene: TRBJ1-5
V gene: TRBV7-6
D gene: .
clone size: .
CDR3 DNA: TGTGCCAGCAGCTTACCTGATCAGCCCCAGCATTTT
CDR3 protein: CASSLPDQPQHF

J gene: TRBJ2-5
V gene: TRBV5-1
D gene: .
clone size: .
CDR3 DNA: TGCGCCAGCAGCCCCGGCCCCCCTCCCAAAGAGACCCAGTACTTC
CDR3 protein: CASSPGPPPKETQYF

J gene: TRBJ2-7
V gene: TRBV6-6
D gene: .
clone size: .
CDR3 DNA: TGTGCCAGCAGTTCTAAGGGCTCCTCCTACGAGCAGTACTTC
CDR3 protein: CASSSKGSSYEQYF

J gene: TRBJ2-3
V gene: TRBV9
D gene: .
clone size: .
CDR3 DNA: TGTGCCAGCAGCGTAGCTACAGATACGCAGTATTTT
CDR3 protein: CASSVATDTQYF

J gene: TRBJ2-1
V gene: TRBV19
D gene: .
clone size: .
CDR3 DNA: TGTGCCAGTAGTATACGGGGATCGATAACCTACAATGAGCAGTTCTTC
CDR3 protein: CASSIRGSITYNEQFF

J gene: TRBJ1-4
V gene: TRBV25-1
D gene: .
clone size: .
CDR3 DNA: TGTGCCAGCAGTGAATTAGGGGGGCGCGTCACTAATGAAAAACTGTTTTTT
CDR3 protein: CASSELGGRVTNEKLFF

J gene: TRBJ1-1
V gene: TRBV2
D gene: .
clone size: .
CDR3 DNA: TGTGCCAGCAGTGAGTTAGGGGTGAACACTGAAGCTTTCTTT
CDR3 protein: CASSELGVNTEAFF

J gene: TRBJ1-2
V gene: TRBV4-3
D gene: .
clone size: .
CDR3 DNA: TGCGCCAGCAGCCAAGACTTCCGGGCTACCTATGGCTACACCTTC
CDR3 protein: CASSQDFRATYGYTF

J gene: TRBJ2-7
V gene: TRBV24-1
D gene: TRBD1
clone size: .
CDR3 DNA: TGTGCCACCAGCGCTCCTCCGGGACAGGGAGGAAACGAGCAGTACTTC
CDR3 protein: CATSAPPGQGGNEQYF

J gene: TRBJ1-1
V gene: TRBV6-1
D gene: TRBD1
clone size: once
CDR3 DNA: TGTGCCAGCACCATAGTGGGACAGGGGCGTGCTGAAGCTTTCTTT
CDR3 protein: CASTIVGQGRAEAFF

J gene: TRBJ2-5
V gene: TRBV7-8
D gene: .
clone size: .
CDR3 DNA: TGTGCCAGCAGCCGTGCCCTAGCGGAGACCCAGTACTTC
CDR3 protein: CASSRALAETQYF

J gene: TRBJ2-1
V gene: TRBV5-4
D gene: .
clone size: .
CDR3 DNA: TGTGCCAGCAGCTTGGACGGGGTGGGTCCCCTCTTC
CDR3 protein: CASSLDGVGPLF

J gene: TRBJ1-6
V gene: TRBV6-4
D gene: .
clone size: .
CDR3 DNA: TGTGCCAGCAGCGTAGAGGAAGGGAGGTCACCCCTCCACTTT
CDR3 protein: CASSVEEGRSPLHF

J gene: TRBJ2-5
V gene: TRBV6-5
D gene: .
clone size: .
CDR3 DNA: TGTGCCAGCAGGACCGGGCCCGGAGGGGAGACCCAGTACTTC
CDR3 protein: CASRTGPGGETQYF

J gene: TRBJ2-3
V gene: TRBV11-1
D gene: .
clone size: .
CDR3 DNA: TGTGCCAGCAGCTTAAGGGATTCACGCACAGATACGCAGTATTTT
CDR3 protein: CASSLRDSRTDTQYF

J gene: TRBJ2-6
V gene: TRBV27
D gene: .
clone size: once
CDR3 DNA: TGTGCCAGCAGTTTTTACAGTCTCTCTGGGGCCAACGTCCTGACTTTC
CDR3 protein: CASSFYSLSGANVLTF

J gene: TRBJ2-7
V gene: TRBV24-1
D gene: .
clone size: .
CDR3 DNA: TGTGCCACCAGGGAAAGGGAAGTCGGCGAGCAGTACTTC
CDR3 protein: CATREREVGEQYF

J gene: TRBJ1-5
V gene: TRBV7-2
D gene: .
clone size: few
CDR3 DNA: TGTGCCAGCAGCCTACGAAGCGGGACTATCAATCAGCCCCAGCATTTT
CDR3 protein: CASSLRSGTINQPQHF

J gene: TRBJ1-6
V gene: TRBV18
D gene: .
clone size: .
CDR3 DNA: TGTGCCAGCTCTGACCACCCAGGAGATAATTCACCCCTCCACTTT
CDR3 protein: CASSDHPGDNSPLHF

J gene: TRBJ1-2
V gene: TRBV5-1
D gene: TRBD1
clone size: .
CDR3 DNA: TGCGCCAGCAGCGCCTTACGAAGGACAGGGGGGGATTATGGCTACACCTTC
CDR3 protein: CASSALRRTGGDYGYTF

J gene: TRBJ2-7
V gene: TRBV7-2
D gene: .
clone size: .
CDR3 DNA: TGTGCCAGCAGCTTAGGTGGCGACCGCTCCTACGAGCAGTACTTC
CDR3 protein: CASSLGGDRSYEQYF

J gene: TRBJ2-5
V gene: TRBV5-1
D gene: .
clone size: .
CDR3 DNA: TGCGCCAGCAGCCATACTCAGGGCCAAGAGACCCAGTACTTC
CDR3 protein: CASSHTQGQETQYF

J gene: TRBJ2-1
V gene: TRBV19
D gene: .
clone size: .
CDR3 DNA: TGTGCCAGTAGTATGGGGGCAGGGGGGGGTAATGAGCAGTTCTTC
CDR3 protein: CASSMGAGGGNEQFF

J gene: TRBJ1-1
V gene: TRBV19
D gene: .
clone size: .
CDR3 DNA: TGTGCCAGTAGTATGACACGGGAGTCTGAAGCTTTCTTT
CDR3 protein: CASSMTRESEAFF

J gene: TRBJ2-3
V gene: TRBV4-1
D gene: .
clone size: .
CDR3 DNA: TGCGCCAGCAGCCAAGGCCCCCTAGCCGCTAGCACTGATACGCAGTATTTT
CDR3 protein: CASSQGPLAASTDTQYF

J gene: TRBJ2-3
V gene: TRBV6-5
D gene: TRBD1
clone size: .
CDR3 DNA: TGTGCCAGCAGTTACAGGACAGGGGGCCACACAGATACGCAGTATTTT
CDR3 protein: CASSYRTGGHTDTQYF

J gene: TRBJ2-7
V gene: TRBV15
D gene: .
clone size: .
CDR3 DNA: TGTGCCACCAGCAGAGATCTGTACGAGCAGTACTTC
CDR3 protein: CATSRDLYEQYF

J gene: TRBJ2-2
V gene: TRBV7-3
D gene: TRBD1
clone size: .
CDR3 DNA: TGTGCCAGCAGCCCCCAGGGGGCCGGGGAGCTGTTTTTT
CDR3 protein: CASSPQGAGELFF

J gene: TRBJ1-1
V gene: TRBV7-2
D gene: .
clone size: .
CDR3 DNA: TGTGCCAGCAGCTTATGGGGGCCCCGGCAGGAAGCTTTCTTT
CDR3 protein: CASSLWGPRQEAFF

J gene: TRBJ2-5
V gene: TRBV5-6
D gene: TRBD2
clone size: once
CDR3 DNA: TGTGCCAGCAGCTTGGGCGGGGGGGACCAAGAGACCCAGTACTTC
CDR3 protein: CASSLGGGDQETQYF